The rows below give T cell receptor beta chains drawn from one sample of a study of cytomegalovirus exposure and HLA in healthy donors. The repertoire was sequenced with immunoSEQ multiplex PCR; TCRdb's copy has only in-frame clones and lacks some. This table has 300,000 to 400,000 clones, roughly 88% appearing once. The material sequenced was PBMCs. The source of these receptors is a woman between 18 and 29 years old in good health and CMV-seronegative. Each CDR3 is given with its conserved first and last residue. The D gene is left open where the match is weak. The listing skips clone size in some rows; elsewhere it reads once, few, many or a size class.

V	J	D	size	CDR3	DNA
TRBV19	TRBJ1-1	TRBD1	once	CASRDRVNTEAFF	TGTGCCAGTAGGGACAGGGTAAACACTGAAGCTTTCTTT
TRBV28	TRBJ2-7	TRBD2	few	CASSSQREPYEQYF	TGTGCCAGCAGTTCCCAGCGGGAGCCCTACGAGCAGTACTTC
TRBV5-1	TRBJ2-2	TRBD2	NA	CASSLVASGSSGGELFF	TGCGCCAGCAGCTTGGTCGCTAGCGGGAGTTCAGGCGGGGAGCTGTTTTTT
TRBV5-1	TRBJ2-3	NA	NA	CASSLIQSFADTQYF	TGCGCCAGCAGCTTGATACAGAGCTTCGCAGATACGCAGTATTTT
TRBV6-5	TRBJ2-2	NA	NA	CASRGSRGGIGELFF	TGTGCCAGCAGGGGGTCCAGGGGTGGGATCGGGGAGCTGTTTTTT
TRBV7-9	TRBJ1-5	TRBD1	NA	CASSLGDSDNQPQHF	TGTGCCAGCAGCTTAGGGGACAGCGATAATCAGCCCCAGCATTTT
TRBV19	TRBJ2-7	TRBD1	NA	CASSLGTGGYEQYF	TGTGCCAGTTCTCTTGGGACAGGGGGTTACGAGCAGTACTTC
TRBV6-1	TRBJ1-2	TRBD1	NA	CATTRRDSGNYGYTF	TGTGCCACCACAAGAAGGGACAGTGGAAACTATGGCTACACCTTC
TRBV7-9	TRBJ1-2	NA	NA	CASSFGGANYGYTF	TGTGCCAGCAGCTTCGGGGGGGCTAACTATGGCTACACCTTC
TRBV4-1	TRBJ2-1	NA	NA	CASREGGAYNEQFF	TGCGCCAGCAGAGAGGGAGGAGCTTACAATGAGCAGTTCTTC
TRBV5-1	TRBJ2-3	NA	NA	CASSQNSGVVTDTQYF	TGCGCCAGCAGCCAGAATTCAGGTGTTGTCACAGATACGCAGTATTTT
TRBV5-1	TRBJ1-2	NA	NA	CASSLAGVNYGYTF	TGCGCCAGCAGCTTGGCGGGGGTTAACTATGGCTACACCTTC
TRBV2	TRBJ1-5	TRBD1	NA	CASSSDREFKPQHF	TGTGCCAGCAGTTCCGACAGGGAATTTAAGCCCCAGCATTTT
TRBV28	TRBJ1-4	TRBD1	once	CASSLWGQGNEKLFF	TGTGCCAGCAGTTTATGGGGACAGGGAAATGAAAAACTGTTTTTT
TRBV5-1	TRBJ2-5	TRBD1	NA	CASTSGTGAETQYF	TGCGCCAGCACCTCCGGGACAGGGGCCGAGACCCAGTACTTC
TRBV19	TRBJ2-7	NA	NA	CASSIDRDEQYF	TGTGCCAGTAGTATAGACCGCGACGAGCAGTACTTC
TRBV7-2	TRBJ2-1	NA	few	CASGPARYNEQFF	TGTGCGAGCGGTCCAGCGCGCTACAATGAGCAGTTCTTC
TRBV18	TRBJ2-7	NA	NA	CASSPMTGEGFEQYF	TGTGCCAGCTCACCAATGACAGGGGAGGGATTCGAGCAGTACTTC
TRBV27	TRBJ2-5	TRBD2	NA	CASSLGTSREETQYF	TGTGCCAGCAGTTTAGGGACTAGTCGAGAAGAGACCCAGTACTTC
TRBV25-1	TRBJ2-1	NA	once	CASSERAGIYNEQFF	TGTGCCAGCAGTGAACGTGCGGGGATTTACAATGAGCAGTTCTTC